This T cell receptor beta chain was captured by sequencing in a study of T-cell memory formation after mild COVID-19. On the study more broadly: For the most part, TCR clusters were specific to one donor.

This CDR3 has 15 residues. Trimming removed 5 bases from V and 1 base from J; junction bases left unmatched: 5. The germline gives CDR1 SGHAT, CDR2 FQNNGV. This clonotype was seen only a few times. Its antigen is unknown. Overall study results and limits: Clones that got smaller from day 15 to 85 had even CD4/CD8, while clones growing later tipped toward CD4+. Contracting CD8+ clones were enriched in EMRA, CD4+ mainly in CM and EM.

Constant-segment-primed 5'RACE gave TCR alpha and TCR beta cDNA libraries with sample barcodes and UMIs. TCRdb re-called the 5' RACE reads through MiXCR, storing one row per CDR3 protein. The sample has 150,000 to 200,000 distinct CDR3 sequences, roughly 28% seen once. The sequenced sample consisted of PBMCs or a T cell subset sorted from them (not recorded which). This receptor was obtained from an adult woman who had mild COVID-19 (a few samples of this study predate the infection). Cell type and time point are not known. This sequence joins TRBV11-2 and TRBJ2-7, with 10 bases aligning to TRBD1. Here the CDR3 reads CASSRRDRGSYEQYF. As DNA, the CDR3 is TGTGCCAGCAGCCGCCGGGACAGGGGATCCTACGAGCAGTACTTC.